A single sample is the source of the 25 T cell receptor beta chains below, sequenced in a study of T cells in localized non-small cell lung cancer. Some clones are missing from TCRdb's copy, which holds only in-frame ones; the method was immunoSEQ multiplex PCR. The table shows fewer than 100,000 clones, with around 84% occurring only once. The material was peripheral blood, obtained before any cancer treatment. The receptors here all came from a female donor at least 60 years old with stage I lung adenocarcinoma.

This chain links TRBV28 with TRBJ2-7; either TRBD1 or TRBD2 may supply D (5 bases each). Trimming left V 4 bases short and J 6 bases short, with 19 bases between. The CDR3 is 15 amino acids. Germline CDR1 MDHEN, CDR2 SYDVKM. This CDR3 is CASSSPGRRSREQYF. DNA of the CDR3: TGTGCCAGCAGTTCCCCGGGACGCAGGTCCCGCGAGCAGTACTTC.

The gene calls are TRBV10-3 and TRBJ2-6, with D possibly matching TRBD2 (6 bases). The germline V gene encodes CDR1 ENHRY and CDR2 SYGVKD. V lost 10 bases to trimming and J lost 0 bases, with 19 bases between them. The CDR3 extends over 17 amino acids. CDR3 sequence reads: CATSRDSGLSGANVLTF. The DNA of the CDR3 is TGTGCCACAAGCCGGGACTCTGGCCTCTCTGGGGCCAACGTCCTGACTTTC.

Written as DNA, the CDR3 is TGTGCCAGCAGGACGACGGACTTAAGCTCCTACGAGCAGTACTTC. Residues: CASRTTDLSSYEQYF. The rearrangement links TRBV28 to TRBJ2-7, with D possibly matching TRBD2 (5 bases). The V and J ends lost 6 bases and 0 bases respectively, with 15 bases between them. Germline V lookup: CDR1 MDHEN, CDR2 SYDVKM. There are 15 residues in the CDR3.

This clone has only a few counts. The rearrangement links TRBV7-9 to TRBJ1-1, with TRBD1 matching 10 bases. The CDR3 extends over 16 amino acids. Germline trimming cut 7 bases from V and 2 bases from J; bases unmatched to any gene: 10. Germline V gene sequence: CDR1 SEHNR, CDR2 FQNEAQ (reference sequence). CDR3: CASKPTDRGSNTEAFF. Here the CDR3 DNA reads TGTGCCAGCAAGCCCACGGACAGGGGGTCCAACACTGAAGCTTTCTTT.

The CDR3 here is CATSRDRIPSTDTQYF. As DNA, the CDR3 is TGTGCCACCAGCAGAGATCGCATACCTAGCACAGATACGCAGTATTTT. The chain joins TRBV15 to TRBJ2-3; D not certain. CDR1 and CDR2 from the germline V gene are LNHNV and YYDKDF (reference sequence). The CDR3 runs 16 residues. Between the trimmed V and J ends, which lost 0 bases and 0 bases, there was a span of 10 bases.

The rearrangement joins TRBV6-6 to TRBJ2-3, with D uncertain. The V end lost 6 bases, the J end lost 3 bases, and 4 bases lay between the germline ends. Per germline, CDR1 MNHNY and CDR2 SVGAGI (reference sequence). The CDR3 totals 11 residues. The CDR3: CASSQTDTQYF. CDR3 bases: TGTGCCAGCAGCCAGACAGATACGCAGTATTTT.

This chain links TRBV4-3 with TRBJ1-2; D remains unclear. Between the trimmed V and J ends, which lost 2 bases and 4 bases, there was a span of 11 bases. CDR1 is LGHNA and CDR2 is YSLEER in the germline V gene. The CDR3 spans 14 residues. The CDR3 nucleotides are TGCGCCAGCAGCCAATCCGACGGGAGCTATGGCTACACCTTC. It translates to CASSQSDGSYGYTF.

V is TRBV29-1 and J is TRBJ2-7; D remains ambiguous. The CDR3 has 12 amino acids. CDR1 and CDR2 from the germline V gene are SQVTM and ANQGSEA. Trimming removed 3 bases at V and 6 bases at J, with 12 bases between. Written as DNA, the CDR3 is TGCAGCGTTGAGGAACTCAAGGGCGAGCAGTACTTC. Translation gives CSVEELKGEQYF.

The genes are TRBV7-8 and TRBJ2-5; 14 bases map to TRBD2. Germline loops: CDR1 SGHVS, CDR2 FQNEAQ. With 1 base clipped from V and 2 bases from J, the junction kept 0 bases outside the gene matches. The CDR3 sequence is 16 residues long. The CDR3 coding sequence is TGTGCCAGCAGCTTAGGACTAGCGGGGGGGCAAGAGACCCAGTACTTC. As protein: CASSLGLAGGQETQYF.

This rearrangement joins TRBV21-1 to TRBJ1-4. TRBV21-1 is a documented pseudogene. The CDR3 is 14 amino acids. CDR3 protein: CASRLSGLNEKLFF. The CDR3 DNA follows: TGTGCCAGCAGACTCTCGGGACTTAATGAAAAACTGTTTTTT.

The chain is built from TRBV19 and TRBJ2-7, with 16 bases identical to TRBD2. Germline V gene sequence: CDR1 LNHDA, CDR2 SQIVND (reference sequence). V trimming: 5 bases; J trimming: 10 bases; junction bases outside the gene matches: 2. The CDR3 is 13 residues long. CDR3 DNA sequence: TGTGCCAGTAGTGGGACTAGCGGGAGGGCACAGTACTTC. Protein product: CASSGTSGRAQYF.

The chain joins TRBV5-6 to TRBJ1-2, with 12 bases fitting TRBD1. V lost 1 base, J lost 8 bases, and 18 bases stayed unmatched. CDR3 length equals 19 residues. CDR1 is SGHDT, CDR2 YYEEEE, per germline. The CDR3 here is CASSLWGPGQGAVRYGYTF. The CDR3 coding sequence is TGTGCCAGCAGCTTGTGGGGGCCGGGACAGGGGGCTGTTAGGTACGGCTACACCTTC.

V and J are TRBV6-5 and TRBJ2-5, with 9 positions matching TRBD2. J lost 2 bases, V lost 8 bases, and 9 bases had no gene match. The CDR3 runs to 15 residues. Germline V gives CDR1 MNHEY, CDR2 SVGAGI. The CDR3, as DNA: TGTGCCAGCTCCCGCGGCGGGGGGGGACAAGAGACCCAGTACTTC. Residues: CASSRGGGGQETQYF.

The rearrangement uses TRBV13 and TRBJ2-3, with D tentatively TRBD1 (6 bases). CDR3 length: 16 amino acids. The V end was cut by 5 bases, the J end by 2 bases, with 17 bases between. Germline assignment: CDR1 PRHDT and CDR2 FYEKMQ (reference sequence). The CDR3 coding sequence is TGTGCCAGCAGCCGTTATGGACAGCTCGCCACAGATACGCAGTATTTT. It specifies CASSRYGQLATDTQYF.

The chain combines TRBV10-1 with TRBJ2-4; 8 bases fit TRBD1. Germline-derived CDR1 and CDR2 are WNHNN and SYGVQD (reference sequence). V gave up 4 bases and J gave up 0 bases; unmatched junction bases: 5. The CDR3 totals 16 residues. The CDR3 reads CASSAQGAIAKNIQYF. The CDR3 bases are TGCGCCAGCAGTGCTCAGGGGGCAATAGCCAAAAACATTCAGTACTTC.

The chain joins TRBV5-6 to TRBJ2-7; maybe TRBD2 (6 bases). The CDR3 runs 13 residues. V lost 0 bases and J lost 6, with 10 bases in between. Germline V CDR1 and CDR2: SGHDT, YYEEEE. This CDR3 is CASSLGRAFEQYF. CDR3 sequence (DNA): TGTGCCAGCAGCTTGGGGAGGGCCTTCGAGCAGTACTTC.

The chain recombines TRBV19 with TRBJ1-2; TRBD1 matches at 9 bases. The J segment lost 4 bases and the V segment lost 6 bases, leaving 9 bases of the junction unmatched. The CDR3 has 15 amino acids. CDR1 LNHDA and CDR2 SQIVND come from the germline V gene (reference sequence). The CDR3 reads CASSMGTGHSYGYTF. The CDR3 DNA is TGTGCCAGTAGCATGGGGACAGGGCACTCCTATGGCTACACCTTC. The variable domain in full, with the rest retrieved from reference TRBV19 and TRBJ1-2, is DGGITQSPKYLFRKEGQNVTLSCEQNLNHDAMYWYRQDPGQGLRLIYYSQIVNDFQKGDIAEGYSVSREKKESFPLTVTSAQKNPTAFYLCASSMGTGHSYGYTFGSGTRLTVV.

This clone counts as medium-sized. The V gene is TRBV5-4, the J gene TRBJ2-7; 14 nucleotides match TRBD2. J gave up 3 bases and V 4 bases, and 0 bases lay outside the gene matches. The CDR3 extends over 14 amino acids. Germline V gene lookup returns CDR1 SGHNT and CDR2 YYREEE (reference sequence). Here the CDR3 reads CASSGTSGSYEQYF. For the CDR3, the DNA is TGTGCCAGCAGCGGGACTAGCGGGAGCTACGAGCAGTACTTC.

This clone was seen just once. In nucleotides, the CDR3 is TGTGCCAGCAATGACAGGGGCAGGCAGCCCCAGCATTTT. Translated, it gives CASNDRGRQPQHF. This chain joins TRBV6-5 and TRBJ1-5; 8 nucleotides agree with TRBD1. Germline lookup yields CDR1 MNHEY and CDR2 SVGAGI. V lost 7 bases, J lost 7 bases, and 6 bases stayed unmatched. This CDR3 comprises 13 residues.

This clone has just a few counts. The gene calls are TRBV11-3 and TRBJ2-3, with 7 bases identical to TRBD2. The germline V gene has CDR1 SGHNT and CDR2 YENEEA. The CDR3 runs to 15 residues. J lost 3 bases, V lost 1 base, and 4 bases had no gene match. Written as DNA, the CDR3 is TGTGCCAGCAGCTTAGGCCTGGGGGGGACAGATACGCAGTATTTT. This codes for CASSLGLGGTDTQYF.

The chain recombines TRBV6-6 with TRBJ1-1; TRBD1 matches 7 bases. Germline V CDR1 and CDR2: MNHNY, SVGAGI (reference sequence). V shed 6 bases and J 8 bases; nucleotides not matched to a gene: 12. CDR3 length: 14 residues. The CDR3 loop is CASRGARGIGEAFF. The CDR3 nucleotides read TGTGCCAGCAGGGGCGCCAGGGGGATAGGGGAAGCTTTCTTT.

This chain connects TRBV27 to TRBJ1-2, with D uncertain. CDR1 is MNHEY and CDR2 is SMNVEV in the germline V gene (reference sequence). The CDR3 sequence is 13 residues long. Trimming left V 0 bases short and J 5 bases short, with 7 bases between. DNA for the CDR3: TGTGCCAGCAGTTTATCGGAGAGTTATGGCTACACCTTC. Translating it yields CASSLSESYGYTF.

CDR3 sequence reads: CASSLTGRTQETQYF. As DNA, the CDR3 is TGTGCCAGCAGTTTAACGGGACGTACGCAAGAGACCCAGTACTTC. The chain recombines TRBV27 with TRBJ2-5; D possibly matches TRBD1 or TRBD2 (5 bases each). Germline V CDR1 and CDR2: MNHEY, SMNVEV (reference sequence). The CDR3 length is 15 residues. With 2 bases removed from V and 2 bases from J, the gap between germline ends came to 12 bases.

The gene calls are TRBV4-1 and TRBJ2-3; D unresolved. CDR1 is MGHRA, CDR2 YSYEKL, per germline. The CDR3 runs to 13 residues. V dropped 1 base and J dropped 1 base, with 3 bases sitting between them. For the CDR3, the DNA is TGCGCCAGCAGCCAAGTTGGCACAGATACGCAGTATTTT. It yields the protein CASSQVGTDTQYF.

This sequence joins TRBV7-6 and TRBJ1-2, with D perhaps TRBD1 (6 bases). CDR3 length equals 15 residues. From germline, CDR1 is SGHVS and CDR2 FNYEAQ. The germline V and J ends were trimmed by 1 base and 6 bases, with 15 bases remaining between them. CDR3 sequence: CASSLGTGGADGYTF. The CDR3 DNA reads as TGTGCCAGCAGCTTAGGAACGGGGGGCGCGGATGGCTACACCTTC.